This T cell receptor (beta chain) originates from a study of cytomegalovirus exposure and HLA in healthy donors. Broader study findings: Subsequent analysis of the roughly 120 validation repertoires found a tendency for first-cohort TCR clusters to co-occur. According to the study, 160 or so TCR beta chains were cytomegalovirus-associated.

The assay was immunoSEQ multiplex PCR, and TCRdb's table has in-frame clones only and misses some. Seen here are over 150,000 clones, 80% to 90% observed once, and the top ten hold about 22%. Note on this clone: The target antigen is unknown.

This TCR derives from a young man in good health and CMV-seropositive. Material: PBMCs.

The CDR3 DNA reads TGCGCCAGCAGCCAAGACGCCCGGGGGAGAGAAGCTTTCTTT. Translating it yields CASSQDARGREAFF. The rearrangement uses TRBV4-1 and TRBJ1-1; maybe TRBD1 (5 bases). This CDR3 is 14 amino acids long. V was clipped by 0 bases and J by 8 bases, with 13 bases between them. Germline assignment: CDR1 MGHRA and CDR2 YSYEKL.